This T cell receptor beta chain came from a study of blood T cell repertoires in COVID-19. About the research overall: Specimens from acute and convalescent COVID-19 originated in the United States, Italy and Spain. The cDNA or gDNA used as material had been derived from T cells, B-cell-depleted T cells, or PBMCs.

This clone was observed once. As originally analysed: Reference gene primer amplification gave estimated nucleated cell counts. The method was immunoSEQ multiplex PCR; TCRdb's version includes in-frame clones alone and lacks a portion of them. V and J calls and clone size are those listed in that table; D and trimming were worked out from the DNA. Among about 120,000 clones listed, about four fifths were seen once. This CDR3 spans 18 amino acids. Germline V gene data show CDR1 as LNHDA and CDR2 as SQIVND (reference sequence). Trimming removed 5 bases at V and 4 bases at J, with 24 bases between. The genes are TRBV19 and TRBJ2-1; maybe TRBD1 (6 bases). The sequencing sample was made of peripheral blood. This sequence was found in a man aged 70-80 years with acute or convalescent COVID-19. CDR3: CASSATGQGLSLYNEQFF. The CDR3 bases are TGTGCCAGTAGTGCTACGGGGCAGGGGCTGAGCCTTTACAATGAGCAGTTCTTC.